The entry below describes one TCR beta chain. The data are from a study of blood T cell repertoires in COVID-19. Study-wide background: Collection of acute and convalescent COVID-19 samples took place in the United States, Italy and Spain. Sources were T cells, B-cell-depleted T cells, or PBMCs; the material itself was cDNA or gDNA.

TCRdb keeps only in-frame clones here, not all; method: immunoSEQ multiplex PCR. The sample has about 310,000 clones, roughly 89% seen once. For recovered donors of Cohort 3, there were two negative PCRs, clearance, or symptom resolution. This clonotype originated in a woman aged 18-29 years who had recovered from COVID-19. The specimen was PBMCs or T cells enriched from blood (not recorded which).

The chain's CDR3 is CASSLGQGARSEAFF. The DNA for the CDR3 is TGTGCCAGCAGCTTGGGACAGGGGGCGCGTTCTGAAGCTTTCTTT. The V call is TRBV11-2, the J call TRBJ1-1; 12 bases match TRBD1. Germline loops: CDR1 SGHAT, CDR2 FQNNGV. The CDR3 has 15 residues. V lost 3 bases to trimming and J lost 6 bases; unmatched junction nucleotides: 5.